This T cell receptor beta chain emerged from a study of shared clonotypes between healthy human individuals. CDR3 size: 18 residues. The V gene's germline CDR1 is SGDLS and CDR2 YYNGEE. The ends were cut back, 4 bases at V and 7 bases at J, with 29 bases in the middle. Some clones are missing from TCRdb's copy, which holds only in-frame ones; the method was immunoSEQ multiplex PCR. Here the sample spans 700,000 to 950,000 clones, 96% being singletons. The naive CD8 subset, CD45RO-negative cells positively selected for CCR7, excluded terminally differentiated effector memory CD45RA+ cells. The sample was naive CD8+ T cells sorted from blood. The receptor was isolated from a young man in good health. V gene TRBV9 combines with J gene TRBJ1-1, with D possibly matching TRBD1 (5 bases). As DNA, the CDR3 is TGTGCCAGCAGCTCTGCTCGCCGGGACCCCATTTCACGAAGTGAAGCTTTCTTT. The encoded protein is CASSSARRDPISRSEAFF.